This TCR beta chain stems from a study of blood T cell repertoires in COVID-19. At the level of the study: Donors in the United States, Italy and Spain gave samples during acute or convalescent COVID-19.

Participants were aged roughly 18 to 90 years, lived in 20 to 30 US areas, and enrolled virtually. The study assigned cohorts using participant-reported clinical history. Authors' analysis steps: The authors estimated nucleated cell counts from reference gene primer amplification. TCRdb keeps only in-frame clones here, not all; method: immunoSEQ multiplex PCR. V and J calls and clone size are copied from that table; D and trimming were computed from the DNA. The sample carries approximately 380,000 clones, more than 75% recorded once. The receptor was derived from a woman aged 18-35 years who had recovered from COVID-19. The sample comprised PBMCs or T cells enriched from blood (not recorded which).

CDR3 sequence: CASSITESIVGREGPQHF. In DNA, the CDR3 is TGTGCCAGTAGTATAACTGAATCTATAGTGGGCAGGGAAGGGCCCCAGCATTTT. The V gene is TRBV19, the J gene TRBJ1-5, with D possibly TRBD1 on 5 matching bases. Trimming removed 2 bases at V and 9 bases at J, with 26 bases between. CDR3 size: 18 residues. Looked up from germline, CDR1 is LNHDA and CDR2 is SQIVND (reference sequence).